This passage covers 14 T cell receptor beta chains from one sample sequenced in a study of glioma-infiltrating T cells after dendritic cell vaccination. Sequencing used immunoSEQ multiplex PCR; TCRdb keeps in-frame clones, though not all of them. The sample consists of tens of thousands of clones, around 90% of them appearing once. The material was blood, obtained before dendritic cell vaccination. The origin of the receptors is a human donor with glioblastoma.

The table lists this clone with a count of one. The gene calls are TRBV18 and TRBJ2-3; 9 bases are a match to TRBD2. V gave up 0 bases and J gave up 3 bases; unmatched junction bases: 7. The CDR3 has 17 residues. From germline, CDR1 is KGHSH and CDR2 LQKENI. The CDR3 region is CASSPPRAGGGTDTQYF. Here the CDR3 DNA reads TGTGCCAGCTCACCACCGAGAGCGGGGGGCGGGACAGATACGCAGTATTTT.

The chain is built from TRBV5-1 and TRBJ2-2, with 8 bases identical to TRBD1. From germline, CDR1 is SGHRS and CDR2 YFSETQ. The CDR3 covers 15 residues. V lost 4 bases to trimming and J lost 1 base; unmatched junction nucleotides: 3. This CDR3 reads CASSPTGENTGELFF. Here the CDR3 DNA reads TGCGCCAGCAGCCCGACAGGGGAGAACACCGGGGAGCTGTTTTTT.

This clone appeared once. The rearrangement joins TRBV7-8 to TRBJ1-4; 10 bases map to TRBD1. The CDR3 extends over 15 amino acids. The V gene's germline CDR1 is SGHVS and CDR2 FQNEAQ. The V and J ends lost 1 base and 8 bases, in that order; junction bases with no gene match: 4. In nucleotides, the CDR3 is TGTGCCAGCAGCTTAGAAGGGACAGGGGACGAAAAACTGTTTTTT. Protein sequence: CASSLEGTGDEKLFF.

The chain combines TRBV30 with TRBJ1-1; 9 nucleotides match TRBD1. Germline trimming cut 3 bases from V and 4 bases from J; bases unmatched to any gene: 9. Germline values: CDR1 GTSNPN, CDR2 SVGIG (reference sequence). The CDR3 is 15 residues long. The CDR3 sequence is CAWSVRGQGVTEAFF. The CDR3 bases are TGTGCCTGGAGCGTACGGGGACAGGGAGTCACTGAAGCTTTCTTT.

This clone was observed once. V usage is TRBV6-4 and J usage is TRBJ2-3; the match to TRBD1 covers 9 bases. Looked up from germline, CDR1 is MRHNA and CDR2 is SNTAGT. V lost 6 bases and J lost 1; bases outside the gene matches: 2. The CDR3 runs 14 residues. CDR3 sequence: CASSRTGGTDTQYF. The CDR3, as DNA: TGTGCCAGCAGCCGGACAGGGGGCACAGATACGCAGTATTTT.

The genes are TRBV6-5 and TRBJ1-5; D gene uncertain. Germline CDR1 MNHEY, CDR2 SVGAGI. V lost 8 bases and J lost 4, with 12 bases in between. The CDR3 is 13 residues long. The DNA of the CDR3 is TGTGCCAGCTCTGGAGCGAGGAATCAGCCCCAGCATTTT. This codes for CASSGARNQPQHF.

The rearrangement joins TRBV5-1 to TRBJ2-3, with D possibly TRBD1 on 5 matching bases. V lost 4 bases and J 2 bases, leaving 8 bases between the germline ends. CDR1 SGHRS and CDR2 YFSETQ come from the germline V gene. The CDR3 length is 13 residues. The DNA for the CDR3 is TGCGCCAGCAGCGAGACAGTCACAGATACGCAGTATTTT. Protein sequence: CASSETVTDTQYF.

This chain links TRBV19 with TRBJ1-1; D is perhaps TRBD1 (6 bases). The CDR3 runs to 13 residues. Germline V CDR1 and CDR2: LNHDA, SQIVND (reference sequence). V shed 1 base and J shed 9 bases, with 12 bases lying between them. DNA for the CDR3: TGTGCCAGTAGTATAGTCGGGGGGCTTCAAGCTTTCTTT. It yields the protein CASSIVGGLQAFF.

The rearrangement links TRBV5-4 to TRBJ2-1, with D possibly TRBD1 on 6 matching bases. V was shortened by 4 bases and J by 5 bases, with 19 bases between the two germline ends. CDR1 and CDR2 (germline): SGHNT, YYREEE (reference sequence). This CDR3 is built from 16 residues. CDR3 sequence reads: CASSQGTRRSDNEQFF. CDR3 nucleotide sequence: TGTGCCAGCAGCCAGGGGACCCGAAGAAGCGACAATGAGCAGTTCTTC.

The chain recombines TRBV9 with TRBJ2-7; TRBD2 agrees at 8 bases. The CDR3 contains 14 residues. Trimming took 3 bases from V and 5 from J; bases not matched to a gene: 7. Germline assignment: CDR1 SGDLS and CDR2 YYNGEE. The CDR3 DNA follows: TGTGCCAGCAGCGCCTCCGGGACTAGTGACGAGCAGTACTTC. Its protein is CASSASGTSDEQYF.

The chain is built from TRBV5-8 and TRBJ1-1; a weak D match, TRBD1 (6 bases). In germline, CDR1 is SGHTS, CDR2 YDEGEE. This CDR3 spans 14 amino acids. V was pared by 0 bases and J by 11 bases, with 17 bases between. This CDR3 is CASSLAWTEGGAFF. The DNA of the CDR3 is TGTGCCAGCAGCTTGGCCTGGACAGAGGGGGGGGCTTTCTTT.

The chain is built from TRBV19 and TRBJ1-1, with 7 bases that match TRBD1. Germline loops: CDR1 LNHDA, CDR2 SQIVND (reference sequence). The junction had 10 bases not matched to a gene; V was cut back by 5 bases and J by 4 bases. The length of the CDR3 is 15 residues. In nucleotides, the CDR3 is TGTGCCAGTAGTCCCCCGACAGGGATCGGCACTGAAGCTTTCTTT. The encoded protein is CASSPPTGIGTEAFF.

V is TRBV14 and J is TRBJ1-2; TRBD1 agrees at 8 bases. Trimming at V came to 4 bases and at J to 7 bases, leaving 5 bases not matched to a gene. The CDR3 is 13 amino acids. CDR1 and CDR2 (germline): SGHDN, FVKESK. CDR3 nucleotide sequence: TGTGCCAGCAGCCCCCCCGACAGGGGTGGCTACACCTTC. Translated, it gives CASSPPDRGGYTF.

This chain connects TRBV10-1 to TRBJ2-5; D is possibly TRBD2 (6 bases). Germline CDR1 and CDR2: WNHNN and SYGVQD (reference sequence). The CDR3 is 13 amino acids. V lost 2 bases and J lost 9, with 13 bases in between. CDR3 protein: CASSERGWEAQYF. The DNA for the CDR3 is TGCGCCAGCAGTGAGAGAGGCTGGGAGGCCCAGTACTTC.